This T cell receptor beta chain was identified during a study of cytomegalovirus exposure and HLA in healthy donors. Regarding this clone: Its antigen remains unknown.

In the PCR, 60 Vbeta and 13 Jbeta primers were used. Assay: immunoSEQ multiplex PCR; the TCRdb copy retains only in-frame clones and omits some. Of about 120,000 clones listed, 81% were seen once; the top ten hold 2.2%. Notes on the study in general: Using a false discovery rate of 0.05, a later analysis showed that approximately 18,000 TCR beta sequences were associated with HLA alleles.

The CDR3 runs 16 residues. In germline, CDR1 is LGHNA, CDR2 YNFKEQ. V trimming: 4 bases; J trimming: 3 bases; junction bases outside the gene matches: 7. Sequenced: PBMCs. This TCR derives from a woman aged 40 to 49 in good health and CMV-seronegative. This chain connects TRBV4-2 to TRBJ2-3, with 10 bases matching TRBD2. The CDR3 nucleotides read TGTGCCAGCAGCCCGAGAGCGGGAGGGCCTACAGATACGCAGTATTTT. It yields the protein CASSPRAGGPTDTQYF.